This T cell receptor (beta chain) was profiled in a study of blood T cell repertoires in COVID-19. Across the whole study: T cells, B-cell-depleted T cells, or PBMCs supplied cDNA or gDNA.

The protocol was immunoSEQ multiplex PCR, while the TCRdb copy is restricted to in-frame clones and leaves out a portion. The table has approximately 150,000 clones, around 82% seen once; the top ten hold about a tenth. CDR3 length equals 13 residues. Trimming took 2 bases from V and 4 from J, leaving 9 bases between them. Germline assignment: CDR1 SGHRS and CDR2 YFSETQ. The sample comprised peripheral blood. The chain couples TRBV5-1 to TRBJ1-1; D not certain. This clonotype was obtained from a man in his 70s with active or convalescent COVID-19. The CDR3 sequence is CASSLVLSTEAFF. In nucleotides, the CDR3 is TGCGCCAGCAGCTTAGTGCTCAGCACTGAAGCTTTCTTT.